A single sample gave rise to the 23 T cell receptor beta chains below, sequenced in a study of shared clonotypes between healthy human individuals. The repertoire was sequenced with immunoSEQ multiplex PCR; TCRdb's copy has only in-frame clones and lacks some. Here the sample spans 2 million to 2.5 million clones, 80% to 95% being singletons. Sequenced: naive CD4+ T cells from PBMCs. Subset specified: CD45RA+ positively selected. All receptors come from a man aged 18 to 30 in good health. Some clones in this sample may be carry-over from other donors' samples.

The chain combines TRBV6-6 with TRBJ2-2; 7 bases match TRBD2. Germline V gene lookup returns CDR1 MNHNY and CDR2 SVGAGI (reference sequence). The V gene end was trimmed by 6 bases and the J gene end by 2 bases; junction bases not matched to a gene: 9. The CDR3 runs to 16 residues. This CDR3 reads CASRAPGTTNTGELFF. CDR3 nucleotide sequence: TGTGCCAGCAGGGCCCCCGGGACTACTAACACCGGGGAGCTGTTTTTT.

The chain combines TRBV6-1 with TRBJ1-1, with 7 bases identical to TRBD1. Germline CDR1 is MNHNS and CDR2 is SASEGT. CDR3 size: 14 residues. Losses at the gene ends were 3 bases for V and 3 bases for J; bases not matched to a gene: 4. DNA for the CDR3: TGTGCCAGCAGTGACCGGGACAGATACACTGAAGCTTTCTTT. Its translation is CASSDRDRYTEAFF.

The chain has TRBV11-2 and TRBJ2-3; D is unclear. The CDR3 is 14 amino acids. The germline gives CDR1 SGHAT, CDR2 FQNNGV. The V end was cut by 5 bases, the J end by 6 bases, with 15 bases between. The CDR3: CASSPPLRVDTQYF. CDR3 DNA: TGTGCCAGCAGCCCCCCTCTTAGGGTGGATACGCAGTATTTT.

The chain joins TRBV7-2 to TRBJ2-6; TRBD2 might be the D (6 bases). The CDR3 is made up of 14 amino acids. Germline CDR1 reads SGHTA; CDR2 reads FQGNSA. The ends were cut back, 5 bases at V and 3 bases at J, with 8 bases in the middle. For the CDR3, the DNA is TGTGCCAGCAGCCGGGGGAGTGGGGCCAACGTCCTGACTTTC. Translation gives CASSRGSGANVLTF.

The gene calls are TRBV5-6 and TRBJ2-1; 10 bases are shared with TRBD2. Looked up from germline, CDR1 is SGHDT and CDR2 is YYEEEE. J lost 8 bases, V lost 3 bases, and 11 bases had no gene match. The CDR3 length is 16 residues. The CDR3: CASSSGLARTGHEQFF. CDR3 sequence (DNA): TGTGCCAGCAGCTCGGGACTAGCGCGAACCGGCCATGAGCAGTTCTTC.

A single count supports this clone. The chain is built from TRBV7-2 and TRBJ2-3; D gene uncertain. The V end lost 4 bases, the J end lost 3 bases, and 11 bases lay between the germline ends. The germline V gene has CDR1 SGHTA and CDR2 FQGNSA. This CDR3 is 14 amino acids long. This chain's CDR3 is CASSYTGATDTQYF. In DNA, the CDR3 is TGTGCCAGCAGCTATACTGGAGCGACAGATACGCAGTATTTT.

V is TRBV6-6 and J is TRBJ1-5; unclear D gene. V lost 7 bases and J lost 0, with 4 bases in between. Germline-derived CDR1 and CDR2 are MNHNY and SVGAGI (reference sequence). This CDR3 spans 12 amino acids. CDR3 DNA sequence: TGTGCCAGCAAGCGTAGCAATCAGCCCCAGCATTTT. Amino acids: CASKRSNQPQHF.

This chain connects TRBV7-6 to TRBJ1-5; D not certain. CDR1 is SGHVS and CDR2 is FNYEAQ in the germline V gene. The CDR3 is made up of 15 amino acids. The V end was cut by 1 base, the J end by 0 bases, with 7 bases between. CDR3 coding DNA: TGTGCCAGCAGCTTAGGAGGGTTTAGCAATCAGCCCCAGCATTTT. This translates into CASSLGGFSNQPQHF.

This clone was seen a single time. V usage is TRBV4-2 and J usage is TRBJ1-3, with 8 bases matching TRBD1. V was pared by 0 bases and J by 7 bases, with 5 bases of the junction left unmatched. Germline CDR1 and CDR2: LGHNA and YNFKEQ. This CDR3 contains 15 residues. As DNA, the CDR3 is TGTGCCAGCAGCCAAGACTTGACAGGGGTTAACACCATATATTTT. This codes for CASSQDLTGVNTIYF.

The chain is built from TRBV28 and TRBJ1-5; 11 nucleotides agree with TRBD1. The CDR3 has 15 residues. The V gene's germline CDR1 is MDHEN and CDR2 SYDVKM. Trimming at V came to 6 bases and at J to 6 bases, leaving 7 bases not matched to a gene. The CDR3 nucleotides are TGTGCCAGCAGGCCTGGGACAGGGGGATCTCAGCCCCAGCATTTT. Protein: CASRPGTGGSQPQHF.

This chain uses TRBV5-4 with TRBJ2-7, with D possibly matching TRBD2 (6 bases). The CDR3 is 17 amino acids. CDR1 and CDR2 (germline): SGHNT, YYREEE (reference sequence). V shed 4 bases and J shed 1 base, with 21 bases lying between them. CDR3 sequence: CASSRGGGIQGSYEQYF. As DNA, the CDR3 is TGTGCCAGCAGCCGCGGTGGGGGGATTCAAGGTTCCTACGAGCAGTACTTC.

The V and J genes are TRBV6-6 and TRBJ2-7; 8 bases align to TRBD2. Germline values: CDR1 MNHNY, CDR2 SVGAGI (reference sequence). The CDR3 covers 13 residues. V shed 10 bases and J 4 bases; nucleotides not matched to a gene: 9. CDR3 protein: CATTLSGSYEQYF. In DNA form, the CDR3 reads TGTGCCACGACCTTGAGCGGGAGTTACGAGCAGTACTTC.

The chain uses TRBV5-1 and TRBJ2-1, with 8 bases that match TRBD2. Germline CDR1 SGHRS, CDR2 YFSETQ. The CDR3 consists of 16 residues. V lost 4 bases, J lost 2 bases, and 8 bases stayed unmatched. The DNA for the CDR3 is TGCGCCAGCAGCCCCGACAGGACTAGCCCCTACAATGAGCAGTTCTTC. Its protein is CASSPDRTSPYNEQFF.

The rearrangement links TRBV5-1 to TRBJ1-1; no firm D call. Deletions cut 9 bases from V and 4 bases from J, with 16 bases between. The germline V gene has CDR1 SGHRS and CDR2 YFSETQ. The CDR3 consists of 13 residues. The CDR3 nucleotides are TGCGCCACCCCGACCGATTGGGGCACTGAAGCTTTCTTT. This codes for CATPTDWGTEAFF.

Regarding this clone: One end of the junction fails to match germline, which may point to a read error. The genes are TRBV2 and TRBJ2-1; either TRBD1 or TRBD2 may fit D (5 bases each). The CDR3 has 12 residues. CDR1 and CDR2 from the germline V gene are SNHLY and FYNNEI. The CDR3 nucleotides are TGTGCCAGCAGCCGAGGGACCATCGGGCTGCTCTTC. As protein: CASSRGTIGLLF. Using reference TRBV2 and TRBJ2-1 for the parts outside the CDR3, the full variable domain is EPEVTQTPSHQVTQMGQEVILRCVPISNHLYFYWYRQILGQKVEFLVSFYNNEISEKSEIFDDQFSVERPDGSNFTLKIRSTKLEDSAMYFCASSRGTIGLLFGPGTRLTVL.

This sequence joins TRBV6-5 and TRBJ2-7; 8 bases agree with TRBD1. This CDR3 is 14 amino acids long. Germline V gives CDR1 MNHEY, CDR2 SVGAGI. V lost 7 bases and J lost 2; bases outside the gene matches: 7. The CDR3 DNA follows: TGTGCCAGCACCACAGGACAGGGTACCTACGAGCAGTACTTC. Protein sequence: CASTTGQGTYEQYF.

This clone is a singleton in its sample. This CDR3 is CASSLAGHGDTQYF. The CDR3 bases are TGTGCCAGCAGCTTAGCGGGTCACGGAGATACGCAGTATTTT. The chain carries TRBV7-7 and TRBJ2-3, with no clear D. The germline V gene has CDR1 SSHAT and CDR2 FNYEAQ (reference sequence). The CDR3 covers 14 residues. With 0 bases removed from V and 5 bases from J, the gap between germline ends came to 9 bases.

V and J are TRBV28 and TRBJ2-7, with D tentatively TRBD1 (6 bases). The CDR3 sequence is 13 residues long. Germline assignment: CDR1 MDHEN and CDR2 SYDVKM. V was shortened by 7 bases and J by 0 bases, with 10 bases between the two germline ends. CDR3: CASTPQGSYEQYF. Here the CDR3 DNA reads TGTGCCAGCACCCCACAGGGCTCCTACGAGCAGTACTTC.

V gene TRBV23-1 combines with J gene TRBJ1-5, with D perhaps matching TRBD1 (5 bases). Being an ORF, TRBV23-1 has a function that is uncertain. The CDR3 runs 20 residues. Trimming removed 4 bases at V and 4 bases at J, with 29 bases between. The CDR3 DNA is TGCGCCAGCAGTCGGGGGATGAGTCGTTTTTGGGAAATGGCTAATCAGCCCCAGCATTTT. Translation: CASSRGMSRFWEMANQPQHF.

Written as DNA, the CDR3 is TGTGCCTGGAGTCGCCGGCAGGGTGTAACCGGGGAGCTGTTTTTT. Protein product: CAWSRRQGVTGELFF. J is TRBJ2-2 and V is TRBV30; D is possibly TRBD1 (5 bases). The V end lost 2 bases, the J end lost 5 bases, and 15 bases lay between the germline ends. This CDR3 comprises 15 residues. Per germline, CDR1 GTSNPN and CDR2 SVGIG (reference sequence). The full variable domain, rest sourced from reference TRBV30 and TRBJ2-2, is SQTIHQWPATLVQPVGSPLSLECTVEGTSNPNLYWYRQAAGRGLQLLFYSVGIGQISSEVPQNLSASRPQDRQFILSSKKLLLSDSGFYLCAWSRRQGVTGELFFGEGSRLTVL.

The chain combines TRBV9 with TRBJ2-3; possible D gene TRBD2, 5 bases. CDR3 length: 16 amino acids. Germline V CDR1 and CDR2: SGDLS, YYNGEE. Between the trimmed V and J ends, which lost 4 bases and 1 base, there was a span of 16 bases. In DNA, the CDR3 is TGTGCCAGCAGCTCCAGCCAGAGGCGGGGCACAGATACGCAGTATTTT. Its protein product is CASSSSQRRGTDTQYF.

V is TRBV7-9 and J is TRBJ2-5; D is undetermined. Trimming pared 5 bases from V and 10 bases from J, leaving 11 bases between. In germline, CDR1 is SEHNR, CDR2 FQNEAQ (reference sequence). CDR3 length: 11 residues. The CDR3, as DNA: TGTGCCAGCAGCCCGCAGTTTTACCAGTACTTC. Its translation: CASSPQFYQYF.

The rearrangement joins TRBV5-1 to TRBJ2-4; D perhaps matches TRBD2 (7 bases). This CDR3 contains 14 residues. CDR1 SGHRS and CDR2 YFSETQ come from the germline V gene. With 5 bases removed from V and 10 bases from J, the gap between germline ends came to 19 bases. The DNA for the CDR3 is TGCGCCAGCAGTGGATCTGAACAGGGACTAATTCAGTACTTC. The encoded protein is CASSGSEQGLIQYF.